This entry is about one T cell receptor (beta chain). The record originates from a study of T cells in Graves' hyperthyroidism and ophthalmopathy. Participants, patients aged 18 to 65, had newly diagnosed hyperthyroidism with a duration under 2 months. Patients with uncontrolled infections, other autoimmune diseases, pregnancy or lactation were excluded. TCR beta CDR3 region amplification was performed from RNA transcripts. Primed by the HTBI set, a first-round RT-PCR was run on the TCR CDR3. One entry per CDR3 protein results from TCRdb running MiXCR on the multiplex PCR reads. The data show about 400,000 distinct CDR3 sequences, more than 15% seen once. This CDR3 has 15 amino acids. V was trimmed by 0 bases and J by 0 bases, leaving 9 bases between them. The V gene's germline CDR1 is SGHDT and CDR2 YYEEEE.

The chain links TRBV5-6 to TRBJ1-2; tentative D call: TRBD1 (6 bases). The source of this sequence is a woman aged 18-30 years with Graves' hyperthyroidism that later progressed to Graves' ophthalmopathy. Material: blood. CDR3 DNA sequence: TGTGCCAGCAGCTTGGACAGGGAAGCTAACTATGGCTACACCTTC. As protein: CASSLDREANYGYTF.